This section outlines one T cell receptor (beta chain) sequence together with its context. This sample was included in a study of blood T cell repertoires in COVID-19. About the study: T cells, B-cell-depleted T cells, or PBMCs provided the cDNA or gDNA that served as material.

Sequencing used immunoSEQ multiplex PCR; TCRdb keeps in-frame clones, though not all of them. This table holds 140,000 to 150,000 clones, 84% found once. Everyone who took part was 18 to 89 years old, and they came from about 25 US areas. Donors were grouped by their self-reported clinical history. Trimming cost V 5 bases and J 3 bases; bases outside gene matches: 19. Germline V gives CDR1 MNHEY, CDR2 SMNVEV (reference sequence). CDR3 size: 19 residues. Source material: PBMCs or T cells enriched from blood (not recorded which). This TCR came from a woman in her 50s who had been exposed to COVID-19. This chain links TRBV27 with TRBJ1-5, with 7 bases that match TRBD1. This chain's CDR3 is CASSTTTAGGTDPNQPQHF. CDR3 nucleotide sequence: TGTGCCAGCAGTACCACAACCGCGGGAGGGACAGACCCCAATCAGCCCCAGCATTTT.